The 10 T cell receptor beta chains given below trace back to one sample, sequenced in a study of shared clonotypes between healthy human individuals (TCRdb year 2020). Libraries were constructed by the immunoSEQ multiplex PCR assay. This immuneACCESS table, as held by TCRdb, lists in-frame sequences with V and J called but not all clones. Of the missing ones, under half trace to an unresolved V gene in checked studies; the others have no known cause. The table for this sample lists over a million clones; more than 95% of them were counted only once. The biggest ten clones account for roughly 1.2% of the sample. Sequencing was carried out using naive CD4+ T cells sorted from blood. Explained via the paper, the cell subset or site label denotes: CD45RA+ positively selected. All receptors come from a man aged 30 to 45 in good health.

Remarks on this clone: Within the sample, other DNA sequences also encode this same CDR3. The CDR3 nucleotides are TGTGCCTGGAGTGTACGGGCGGGGACTGAAGCTTTCTTT. Its translation is CAWSVRAGTEAFF. The rearrangement joins TRBV30 to TRBJ1-1; D call uncertain. CDR1 is GTSNPN and CDR2 is SVGIG in the germline V gene (reference sequence). The V end lost 0 bases, the J end lost 5 bases, and 10 bases lay between the germline ends. This CDR3 contains 13 residues.

The chain is built from TRBV19 and TRBJ1-5; D perhaps matches TRBD1 (5 bases). Germline V gene sequence: CDR1 LNHDA, CDR2 SQIVND (reference sequence). The CDR3 contains 12 residues. V dropped 4 bases and J dropped 16 bases, with 17 bases sitting between them. The CDR3 loop reads CASSRDGTSYHF. The DNA of the CDR3 is TGTGCCAGTAGTAGGGATGGGACCTCCTATCATTTT.

The V and J genes are TRBV19 and TRBJ1-1; no clear D gene. This CDR3 region has 14 residues. Germline V lookup: CDR1 LNHDA, CDR2 SQIVND (reference sequence). Trimming took off 5 bases at V and 0 bases at J, with 10 bases between the two ends. The CDR3 sequence: CASSFQGMNTEAFF. The CDR3 nucleotides are TGTGCCAGTAGTTTCCAAGGCATGAACACTGAAGCTTTCTTT.

This rearrangement joins TRBV5-5 to TRBJ1-1; D not certain. Trimming removed 0 bases from V and 4 bases from J, with 4 bases in between. There are 12 residues in the CDR3. Germline CDR1 reads SGHKS; CDR2 reads YYEKEE (reference sequence). CDR3 region: CASSLVPTEAFF. Written as DNA, the CDR3 is TGTGCCAGCAGCTTGGTCCCCACTGAAGCTTTCTTT.

Of note for this clone: This sample also contains other DNA sequences that code for the same CDR3. This chain connects TRBV18 to TRBJ2-2; 15 nucleotides match TRBD2. With V trimmed by 3 bases and J by 2 bases, 7 bases remained unmatched. CDR1 is KGHSH, CDR2 LQKENI, per germline. This CDR3 region has 19 residues. This CDR3 is CASSPPPGLAGGNTGELFF. The CDR3 coding sequence is TGTGCCAGCTCACCCCCCCCGGGACTAGCGGGGGGAAACACCGGGGAGCTGTTTTTT.

This clone was counted once. J is TRBJ2-1 and V is TRBV7-2, with TRBD1 identical over 10 bases. CDR1 SGHTA and CDR2 FQGNSA come from the germline V gene. With 5 bases clipped from V and 9 bases from J, the junction kept 7 bases outside the gene matches. The CDR3 is 14 amino acids. Here the CDR3 reads CASSLWTGGSEQFF. In nucleotides, the CDR3 is TGTGCCAGCAGCCTGTGGACAGGGGGGAGTGAGCAGTTCTTC. Filled out from reference TRBV7-2 and TRBJ2-1, the complete variable domain reads GAGVSQSPSNKVTEKGKDVELRCDPISGHTALYWYRQSLGQGLEFLIYFQGNSAPDKSGLPSDRFSAERTGGSVSTLTIQRTQQEDSAVYLCASSLWTGGSEQFFGPGTRLTVL.

The genes are TRBV28 and TRBJ2-5; TRBD1 might be the D (6 bases). Germline V gene data show CDR1 as MDHEN and CDR2 as SYDVKM. Trimming took off 3 bases at V and 4 bases at J, with 12 bases between the two ends. The CDR3 length is 14 residues. The CDR3: CASSFAGVAETQYF. The CDR3 nucleotides are TGTGCCAGCAGTTTTGCAGGGGTCGCAGAGACCCAGTACTTC.

V usage is TRBV27 and J usage is TRBJ1-1; TRBD1 aligns across 8 bases. The CDR3 has 15 residues. CDR1 is MNHEY and CDR2 is SMNVEV in the germline V gene (reference sequence). J was trimmed by 5 bases and V by 6 bases; bases with no gene match: 11. The CDR3: CASRAPGGSLTEAFF. In DNA form, the CDR3 reads TGTGCCAGCAGGGCTCCAGGGGGCTCCTTAACTGAAGCTTTCTTT.

The chain couples TRBV5-1 to TRBJ2-7; 12 nucleotides match TRBD2. The CDR3 runs to 17 residues. Germline CDR1 and CDR2: SGHRS and YFSETQ. V was pared by 0 bases and J by 5 bases, with 9 bases of the junction left unmatched. The CDR3 protein is CASSLGGLAGGPDEQYF. The DNA for the CDR3 is TGCGCCAGCAGCTTGGGGGGGCTAGCGGGAGGGCCGGACGAGCAGTACTTC.

The rearrangement uses TRBV7-2 and TRBJ1-1, with D unresolved. Germline V gene data show CDR1 as SGHTA and CDR2 as FQGNSA. The CDR3 is 13 residues long. The ends were cut back, 1 base at V and 4 bases at J, with 7 bases in the middle. The CDR3 here is CASSLVGVTEAFF. In DNA form, the CDR3 reads TGTGCCAGCAGCTTAGTGGGAGTCACTGAAGCTTTCTTT. Full variable domain (outside the CDR3, taken from reference TRBV7-2 and TRBJ1-1): GAGVSQSPSNKVTEKGKDVELRCDPISGHTALYWYRQSLGQGLEFLIYFQGNSAPDKSGLPSDRFSAERTGGSVSTLTIQRTQQEDSAVYLCASSLVGVTEAFFGQGTRLTVV.